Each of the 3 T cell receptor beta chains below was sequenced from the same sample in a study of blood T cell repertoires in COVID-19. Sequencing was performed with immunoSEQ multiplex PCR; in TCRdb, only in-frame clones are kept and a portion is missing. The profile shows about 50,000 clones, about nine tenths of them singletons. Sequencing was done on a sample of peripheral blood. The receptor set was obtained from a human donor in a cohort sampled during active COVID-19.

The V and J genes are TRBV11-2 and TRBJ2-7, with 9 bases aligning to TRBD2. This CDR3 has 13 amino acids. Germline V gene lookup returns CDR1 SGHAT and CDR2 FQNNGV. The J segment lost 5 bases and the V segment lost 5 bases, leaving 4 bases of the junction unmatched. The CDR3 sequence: CASSIGTSNEQYF. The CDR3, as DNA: TGTGCCAGCAGCATCGGGACTAGCAACGAGCAGTACTTC.

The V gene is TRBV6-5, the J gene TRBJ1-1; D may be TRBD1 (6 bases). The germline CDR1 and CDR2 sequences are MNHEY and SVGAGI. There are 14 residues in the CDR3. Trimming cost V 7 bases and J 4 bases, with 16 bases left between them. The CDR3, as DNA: TGTGCCAGCATCCCTCAGGGGTTGCCCACTGAAGCTTTCTTT. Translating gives CASIPQGLPTEAFF.

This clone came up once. CDR3 sequence (DNA): TGTGCCAGCAGTCGCGCAACTAATGAAAAACTGTTTTTT. Amino acid sequence: CASSRATNEKLFF. The chain links TRBV2 to TRBJ1-4; D not resolved. This CDR3 has 13 amino acids. Trimming removed 5 bases from V and 0 bases from J, with 4 bases in between. Germline V gives CDR1 SNHLY, CDR2 FYNNEI.